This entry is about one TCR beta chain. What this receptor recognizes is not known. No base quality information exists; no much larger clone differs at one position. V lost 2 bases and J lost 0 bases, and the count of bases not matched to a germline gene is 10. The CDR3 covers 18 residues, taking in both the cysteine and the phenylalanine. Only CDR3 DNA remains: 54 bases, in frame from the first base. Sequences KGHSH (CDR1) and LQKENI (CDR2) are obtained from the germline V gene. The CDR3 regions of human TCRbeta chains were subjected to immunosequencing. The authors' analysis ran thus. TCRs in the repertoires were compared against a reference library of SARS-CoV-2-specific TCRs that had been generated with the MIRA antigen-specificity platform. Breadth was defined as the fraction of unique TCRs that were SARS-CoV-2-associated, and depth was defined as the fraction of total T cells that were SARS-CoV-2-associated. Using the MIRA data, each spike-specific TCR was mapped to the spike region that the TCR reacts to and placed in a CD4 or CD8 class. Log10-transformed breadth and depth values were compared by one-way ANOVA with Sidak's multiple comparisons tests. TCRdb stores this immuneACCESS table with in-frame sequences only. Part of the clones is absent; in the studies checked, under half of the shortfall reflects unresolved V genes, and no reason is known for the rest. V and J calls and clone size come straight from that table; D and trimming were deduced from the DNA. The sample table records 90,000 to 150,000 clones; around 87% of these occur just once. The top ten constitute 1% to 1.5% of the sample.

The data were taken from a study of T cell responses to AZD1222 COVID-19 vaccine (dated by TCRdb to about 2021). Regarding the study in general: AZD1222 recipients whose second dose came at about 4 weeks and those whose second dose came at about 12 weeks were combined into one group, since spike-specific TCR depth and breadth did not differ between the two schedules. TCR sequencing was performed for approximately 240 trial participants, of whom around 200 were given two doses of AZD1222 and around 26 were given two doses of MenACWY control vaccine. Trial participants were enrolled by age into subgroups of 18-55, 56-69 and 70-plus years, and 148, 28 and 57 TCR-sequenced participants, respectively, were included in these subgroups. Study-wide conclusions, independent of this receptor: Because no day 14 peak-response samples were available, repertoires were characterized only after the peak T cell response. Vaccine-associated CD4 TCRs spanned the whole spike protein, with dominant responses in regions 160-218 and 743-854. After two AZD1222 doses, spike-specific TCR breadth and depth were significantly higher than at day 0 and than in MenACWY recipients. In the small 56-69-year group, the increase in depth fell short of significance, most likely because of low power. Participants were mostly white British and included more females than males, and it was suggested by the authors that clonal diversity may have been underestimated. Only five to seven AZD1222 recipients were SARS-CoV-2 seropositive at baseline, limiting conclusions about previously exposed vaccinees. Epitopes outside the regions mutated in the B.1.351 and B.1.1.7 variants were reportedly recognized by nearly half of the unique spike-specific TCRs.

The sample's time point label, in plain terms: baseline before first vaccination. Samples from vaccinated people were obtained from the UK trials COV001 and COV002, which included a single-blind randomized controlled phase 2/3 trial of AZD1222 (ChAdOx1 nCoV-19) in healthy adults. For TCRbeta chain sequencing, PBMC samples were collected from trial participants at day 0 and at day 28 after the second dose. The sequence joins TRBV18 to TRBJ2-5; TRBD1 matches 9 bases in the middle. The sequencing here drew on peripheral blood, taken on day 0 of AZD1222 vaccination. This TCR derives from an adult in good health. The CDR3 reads CASSPGTGFRGYQETQYF. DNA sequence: TGTGCCAGCTCACCAGGGACAGGGTTTCGAGGATACCAAGAGACCCAGTACTTC.